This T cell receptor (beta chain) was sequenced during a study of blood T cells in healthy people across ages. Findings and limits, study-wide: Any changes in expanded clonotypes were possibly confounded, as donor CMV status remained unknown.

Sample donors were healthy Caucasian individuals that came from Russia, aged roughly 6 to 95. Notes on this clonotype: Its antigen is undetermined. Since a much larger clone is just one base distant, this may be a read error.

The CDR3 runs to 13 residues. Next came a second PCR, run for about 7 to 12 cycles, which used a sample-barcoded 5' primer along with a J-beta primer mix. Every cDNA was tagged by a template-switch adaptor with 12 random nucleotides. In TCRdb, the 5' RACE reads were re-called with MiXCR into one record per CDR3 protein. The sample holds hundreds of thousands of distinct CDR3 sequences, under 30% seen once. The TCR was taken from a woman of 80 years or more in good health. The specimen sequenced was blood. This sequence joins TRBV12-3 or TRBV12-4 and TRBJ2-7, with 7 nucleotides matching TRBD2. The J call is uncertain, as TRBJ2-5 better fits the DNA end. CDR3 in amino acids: CACSLAGPETQYF. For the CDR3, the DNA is TGTGCCTGCAGTTTAGCGGGTCCGGAGACCCAGTACTTC.